This section outlines one TCR beta chain sequence together with its context. The target of this receptor is not known. There are no base qualities to consult, and no much larger clone falls within one base. Each collaborating institution followed its own protocols to collect whole blood in K2EDTA tubes. For TCRbeta analysis, collaborators shipped samples as frozen whole blood, isolated PBMCs, or DNA extracted from either of those sample types. The record originates from a study of blood T cell repertoires in COVID-19 (dated by TCRdb to the early 2020s). Study-level background: Samples covering the acute and convalescent phases of COVID-19 were provided by collaborators in the United States, Italy and Spain. The samples were drawn from the first 160 participants of the ongoing ImmuneRACE study and from 950 to 1,500 subjects provided by 6 global collaborators. The prospective study material was composed of cDNA or gDNA derived from T cells, B-cell-depleted T cells, or PBMCs. The repertoires were released in a freely available public database intended as a resource for research on the immune response to SARS-CoV-2. Deeply sampled blood TCRbeta repertoires from subjects exposed to, actively infected with, or recovered from COVID-19 were included in the dataset. Where available, HLA class I and class II types were obtained from metadata supplied by the sample provider rather than from assay-based typing. Sample metadata almost always included a de-identified subject ID, COVID-19 status, age in years and sex.

The immunoSEQ Assay, a bias-controlled multiplex PCR, was used to amplify TCRbeta CDR3 regions from genomic DNA. The original methods were these. The number of nucleated cells in each sample was estimated from the amplification of reference gene primers within the assay. To quantify the absolute abundance of each unique TCRbeta CDR3 rearrangement, sequence reads were collapsed and filtered. For each sample, productive Simpson clonality was calculated as the square root of Simpson's diversity index across productive rearrangements. TCRdb holds this immuneACCESS table with in-frame rearrangements only. Some clones are missing; in checked studies, unresolved V genes explain under half, and the rest has no known cause. Clone size and the V and J calls come from that table; the DNA yielded D and trimming. The sample table lists some 75,000 clones, about 70% of them with a count of one. The ten largest clones capture around 21% of the sample.

The CDR3 sequence holds 13 residues, the cysteine and phenylalanine included. Here the CDR3 DNA is all that survives: 39 bases in frame from base 1. Clipping removes 6 bases from V and 5 bases from J, with 4 as the unmatched junction base count. CDR1 and CDR2 are read off the germline V gene as SNHLY and FYNNEI. The paper's findings and limits, for the study overall: The amount of clinical and demographic metadata varied by source and participant and was provided uncurated.

The TCR comes from an elderly woman with active or convalescent COVID-19. This chain is built from TRBV2 and TRBJ2-5, and 9 junctional nucleotides match TRBD1. The specimen was peripheral blood. Here the CDR3 is given as CASRGQGRETQYF. The nucleotide sequence is given as TGTGCCAGCAGAGGACAGGGGAGGGAGACCCAGTACTTC.